The clone carrying this T cell receptor (beta chain) came up a few times. This sample stems from a study of blood T cell repertoires in COVID-19. Study-wide background: Acute-phase and convalescent COVID-19 samples originated in the United States, Italy and Spain. Sample material is recorded as cDNA or gDNA derived from T cells, B-cell-depleted T cells, or PBMCs.

Trimming took off 6 bases at V and 8 bases at J, with 11 bases between the two ends. The CDR3 is made up of 13 amino acids. Original handling: Cell counts per sample came from amplifying reference gene primers. The protocol was immunoSEQ multiplex PCR, while the TCRdb copy is restricted to in-frame clones and leaves out a portion. V and J calls and clone size are those listed in that table; D and trimming were worked out from the DNA. Of some 290,000 clones detected, approximately 87% appear once; the ten largest clones hold roughly 4.5%. Sequenced input: peripheral blood. This TCR derives from a man aged 55 to 70 who had recovered from COVID-19. The chain has TRBV12-3 or TRBV12-4 and TRBJ1-6; tentatively, D is TRBD1 (5 bases). CDR3 residues: CASSSQGHSPLHF. CDR3 DNA sequence: TGTGCCAGCAGCTCTCAGGGTCATTCACCCCTCCACTTT.